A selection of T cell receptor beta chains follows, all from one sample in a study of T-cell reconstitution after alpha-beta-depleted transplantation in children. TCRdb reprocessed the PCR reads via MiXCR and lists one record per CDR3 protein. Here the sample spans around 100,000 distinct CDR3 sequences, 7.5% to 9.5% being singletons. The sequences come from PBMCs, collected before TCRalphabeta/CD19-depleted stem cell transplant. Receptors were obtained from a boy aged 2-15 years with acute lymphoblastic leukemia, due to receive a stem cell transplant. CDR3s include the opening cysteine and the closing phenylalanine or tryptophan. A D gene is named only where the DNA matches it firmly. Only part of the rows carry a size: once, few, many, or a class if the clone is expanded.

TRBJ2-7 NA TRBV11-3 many CASSSDSGEQYF TGTGCCAGCAGCTCGGACAGCGGAGAGCAGTACTTC
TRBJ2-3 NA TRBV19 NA CASSRAGTSSTDTQYF TGTGCCAGTAGTAGAGCCGGGACTTCTAGCACAGATACGCAGTATTTT
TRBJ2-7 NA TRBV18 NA CASSALGDSYEQYF TGTGCCAGCTCCGCCCTAGGGGACTCCTACGAGCAGTACTTC
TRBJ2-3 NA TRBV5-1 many CASSLAEGVTDTQYF TGCGCCAGCAGCTTGGCCGAGGGTGTCACAGATACGCAGTATTTT
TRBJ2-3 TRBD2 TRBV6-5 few CASSYISGGSRTDTQYF TGTGCCAGCAGTTATATTAGCGGGGGGTCCCGCACAGATACGCAGTATTTT
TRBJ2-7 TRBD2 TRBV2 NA CASSPGLHNEQYF TGTGCCAGCAGTCCGGGACTACACAACGAGCAGTACTTC
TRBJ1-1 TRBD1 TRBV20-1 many CSARSTGEAFF TGCAGTGCCCGTTCGACAGGGGAAGCTTTCTTT
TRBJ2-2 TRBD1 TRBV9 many CASSVRQGGIGELFF TGTGCCAGCAGCGTAAGACAGGGGGGCATCGGGGAGCTGTTTTTT
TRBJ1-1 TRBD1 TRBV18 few CASSPGQALGTEAFF TGTGCCAGCTCCCCCGGACAGGCCCTAGGCACTGAAGCTTTCTTT
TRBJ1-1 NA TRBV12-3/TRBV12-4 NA CASSSAVSMNTESFF TGTGCCAGCAGTTCTGCAGTTTCTATGAACACTGAATCTTTCTTT
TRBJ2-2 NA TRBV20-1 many CSARSGTGELFF TGCAGTGCCAGGTCGGGCACCGGGGAGCTGTTTTTT
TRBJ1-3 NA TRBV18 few CASSPTTAQENTIYF TGTGCCAGCTCACCAACAACAGCCCAGGAAAACACCATATATTTT
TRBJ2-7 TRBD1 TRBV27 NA CASRETGGHEQYF TGTGCCAGCAGGGAAACAGGGGGTCACGAGCAGTACTTC
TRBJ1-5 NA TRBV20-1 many CSARDLKENQPQHF TGCAGTGCTAGAGATCTCAAGGAGAATCAGCCCCAGCATTTT
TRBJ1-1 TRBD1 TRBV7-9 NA CASSSGGTVNTEAFF TGTGCCAGCAGCTCCGGCGGGACAGTGAACACTGAAGCTTTCTTT
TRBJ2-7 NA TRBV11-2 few CASSWDPQGRRTNSYEQYF TGTGCCAGCAGCTGGGACCCCCAGGGGAGGCGGACTAACTCCTACGAGCAGTACTTC
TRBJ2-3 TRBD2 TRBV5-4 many CASSLAAGGPDTQYF TGTGCCAGCAGCTTGGCGGCGGGGGGGCCAGATACGCAGTATTTT
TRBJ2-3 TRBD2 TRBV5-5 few CASIFGLVATDTQYF TGTGCCAGCATCTTCGGACTAGTTGCAACAGATACGCAGTATTTT
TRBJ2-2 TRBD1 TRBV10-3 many CAISLIPGQGTGELFF TGTGCCATCAGTTTAATTCCGGGACAGGGCACCGGGGAGCTGTTTTTT
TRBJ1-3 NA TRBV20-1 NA CSANQGSSGNTIYF TGCAGTGCTAACCAGGGGAGCTCTGGAAACACCATATATTTT
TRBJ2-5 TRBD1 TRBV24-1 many CATSDTGVGETQYF TGTGCCACCAGTGATACAGGGGTAGGAGAGACCCAGTACTTC
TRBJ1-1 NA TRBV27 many CASLGGPSATEAFF TGTGCCAGCTTGGGGGGACCCTCGGCCACTGAAGCTTTCTTT
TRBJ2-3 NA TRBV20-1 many CSPYKDGTDTQYF TGCAGTCCTTATAAGGACGGCACAGATACGCAGTATTTT
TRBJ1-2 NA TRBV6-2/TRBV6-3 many CASSRPTRDTSSNYGYTF TGTGCCAGCAGTCGGCCCACCCGAGACACCTCATCTAACTATGGCTACACCTTC
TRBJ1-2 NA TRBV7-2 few CASSRRPGAPGYTF TGTGCCAGCAGCCGTAGGCCGGGGGCGCCCGGCTACACCTTC
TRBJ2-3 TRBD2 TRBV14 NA CASSRDYSTDTQYF TGTGCCAGCAGCCGGGACTATTCCACAGATACGCAGTATTTT
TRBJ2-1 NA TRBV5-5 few CASSFGASSYNEQFF TGTGCCAGCAGCTTCGGGGCCAGCTCCTACAATGAGCAGTTCTTC
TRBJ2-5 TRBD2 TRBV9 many CASSDQAGAQETQYF TGTGCCAGCAGCGACCAAGCGGGGGCACAAGAGACCCAGTACTTC
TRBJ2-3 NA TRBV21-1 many CASSKEDQGTSADTQYF TGTGCCAGCAGCAAAGAGGATCAGGGGACGAGCGCAGATACGCAGTATTTT
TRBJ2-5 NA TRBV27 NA CASSSYPGTQETQYF TGTGCCAGCAGTTCGTATCCCGGGACCCAAGAGACCCAGTACTTC
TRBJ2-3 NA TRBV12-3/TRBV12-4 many CASSSRVSTDTQYF TGTGCCAGCAGTTCCAGGGTTAGCACAGATACGCAGTATTTT
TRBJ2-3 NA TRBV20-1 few CSARAELGTDTQYF TGCAGTGCTAGAGCCGAGCTGGGAACAGATACGCAGTATTTT
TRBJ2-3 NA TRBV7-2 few CASSLARDTQYF TGTGCCAGCAGCTTAGCTAGAGATACGCAGTATTTT
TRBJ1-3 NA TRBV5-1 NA CTSSLGGRGARDSGNTIYF TGCACCAGCAGCTTGGGGGGACGTGGGGCCCGGGACTCTGGAAACACCATATATTTT
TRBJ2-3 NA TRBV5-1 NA CASNGQGGSDTQYF TGCGCCAGCAACGGACAAGGGGGGTCAGATACGCAGTATTTT
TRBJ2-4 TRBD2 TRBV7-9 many CASSSIGLGQNIQYF TGTGCCAGCAGCTCTATAGGACTAGGACAAAACATTCAGTACTTC
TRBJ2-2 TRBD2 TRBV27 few CASSASTSGGAGGELFF TGTGCCAGCAGTGCCTCGACTAGCGGGGGGGCCGGCGGGGAGCTGTTTTTT
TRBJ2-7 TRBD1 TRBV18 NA CASSPDRGEQYF TGTGCCAGCTCCCCAGACAGGGGCGAGCAGTACTTC
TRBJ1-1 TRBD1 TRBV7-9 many CASSVEQGTGTEAFF TGTGCCAGCAGCGTCGAACAGGGGACGGGCACTGAAGCTTTCTTT